The present entry profiles one T cell receptor (beta chain) with its context. This sample was included in a study of Ad26.COV2.S vaccination and SARS-CoV-2 variants. The treatment denotes: around 19 received Ad26.COV2.S at low or high dose, single or two shots; about five received placebo; per-sample allocation not given. Day 63 after the first injection of vaccine or placebo was the sampling time. CDR1 is MGHRA, CDR2 YSYEKL, per germline. The CDR3 is made up of 16 amino acids. V lost 4 bases and J lost 4; bases outside the gene matches: 5. Sequencing was performed with immunoSEQ multiplex PCR; in TCRdb, only in-frame clones are kept and a portion is missing. The sample records roughly 300,000 clones, roughly 90% being singletons.

The gene calls are TRBV4-1 and TRBJ2-2; the match to TRBD1 covers 11 bases. The source material was peripheral blood, sampled in a trial of Ad26.COV2.S vaccine versus placebo. This receptor was obtained from a person aged 18-60 years who received the Ad26.COV2.S COVID-19 vaccine or a placebo. The CDR3 reads CASSRGGTGGTGELFF. The CDR3 bases are TGCGCCAGCAGCCGCGGCGGGACAGGGGGCACCGGGGAGCTGTTTTTT.